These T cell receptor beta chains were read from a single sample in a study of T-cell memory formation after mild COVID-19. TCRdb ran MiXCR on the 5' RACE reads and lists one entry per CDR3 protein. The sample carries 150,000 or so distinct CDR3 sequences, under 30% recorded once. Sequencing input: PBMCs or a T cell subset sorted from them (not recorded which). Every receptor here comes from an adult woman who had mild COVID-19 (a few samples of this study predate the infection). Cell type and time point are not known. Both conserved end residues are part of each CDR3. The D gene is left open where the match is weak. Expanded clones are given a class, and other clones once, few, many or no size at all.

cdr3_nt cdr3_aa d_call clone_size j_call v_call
TGTGCCACCAGTGATTTATCGCAGAACTACAATGAGCAGTTCTTC CATSDLSQNYNEQFF . . TRBJ2-1 TRBV24-1
TGTGCCAGCAGTTTCGTGACGACCGGGGAACCCAATGAGCAGTTCTTC CASSFVTTGEPNEQFF . . TRBJ2-1 TRBV27
TGTGCCAGCAGTGACCTTGGCACCGGGGAGCTGTTTTTT CASSDLGTGELFF . . TRBJ2-2 TRBV2
TGTGCCAGCAGCGCAGGGGGTGAGACCCAGTACTTC CASSAGGETQYF TRBD1 few TRBJ2-5 TRBV9
TGCGCCAGCAGCTCGACGAGATATTACACAGATACGCAGTATTTT CASSSTRYYTDTQYF . . TRBJ2-3 TRBV5-1
TGCAGCGTTGAGAGACCAGGACTAGCGGCCAATGAGCAGTTCTTC CSVERPGLAANEQFF TRBD2 . TRBJ2-1 TRBV29-1
TGCAGCGTTGAAGACGGGGACACCGGGGAGCTGTTTTTT CSVEDGDTGELFF . few TRBJ2-2 TRBV29-1
TGTGCCAGCAGCTTTTCGTCCAGGGGGCGAGGTATGAACACTGAAGCTTTCTTT CASSFSSRGRGMNTEAFF TRBD1 few TRBJ1-1 TRBV7-9
TGTGCCAGCAGTTACTCAGCCTACATGAACACTGAAGCTTTCTTT CASSYSAYMNTEAFF . . TRBJ1-1 TRBV6-6
TGTGCCAGCAGCTTCCGGGACAACTCCTACGAGCAGTACTTC CASSFRDNSYEQYF . . TRBJ2-7 TRBV7-9
TGTGCCACCAAAACCCAGTCCAATGAGCAGTTCTTC CATKTQSNEQFF . . TRBJ2-1 TRBV24-1
TGTGCCAGCAGCGTACAGGGACTAGCGGGGGGGAGCTCCTACAATGAGCAGTTCTTC CASSVQGLAGGSSYNEQFF TRBD2 . TRBJ2-1 TRBV9
TGCGCCAGCAGCCCTCAGGCGGACAGCGGCTTCGGTGGCTACACCTTC CASSPQADSGFGGYTF . . TRBJ1-2 TRBV4-1
TGTGCCAGCAGTGCAGACGGAGGACTTGCCTATGGCTACACCTTC CASSADGGLAYGYTF . . TRBJ1-2 TRBV12-3/TRBV12-4
TGTGCCAGCAGCTCATCGGGACCCGACTATGGCTACACCTTC CASSSSGPDYGYTF . . TRBJ1-2 TRBV13
TGCAGTGCCCCCAGCGGTTACGAGCAGTACTTC CSAPSGYEQYF . . TRBJ2-7 TRBV20-1
TGTGCCACCAGTGATCCGGGACAGGGGGGCCCCGACTATGGCTACACCTTC CATSDPGQGGPDYGYTF TRBD1 . TRBJ1-2 TRBV24-1
TGTGCCAGCAGCCGACGCCCCGGGACTAGCGGGAGCTATGAGCAGTTCTTC CASSRRPGTSGSYEQFF TRBD2 once TRBJ2-1 TRBV6-6
TGCAGCGTTGTACTGCGGAACAGTGAAGCTTTCTTT CSVVLRNSEAFF . few TRBJ1-1 TRBV29-1
TGTGCCACAGGAACAGAATACTACAATGAGCAGTTCTTC CATGTEYYNEQFF . few TRBJ2-1 TRBV9
TGCGCCAGCAGCAGAGCCGGGGGCCAAAAGACCCAGTACTTC CASSRAGGQKTQYF . . TRBJ2-5 TRBV4-1
TGTGCCAGCAGCCTCCTAGGGACGCCCTTGGACGAGCAGTACTTC CASSLLGTPLDEQYF . . TRBJ2-7 TRBV9
TGTGCCAGCAGTTTACTAGCGGCGCTCACAGATACGCAGTATTTT CASSLLAALTDTQYF TRBD2 . TRBJ2-3 TRBV12-3/TRBV12-4
TGTGCCAGCAGCTTAAATCAGGGATCGAAGCAGTTCTTC CASSLNQGSKQFF . . TRBJ2-1 TRBV11-3
TGCGCCAGCAGCCAAGGGTATGCGACTAGCACAGATACGCAGTATTTT CASSQGYATSTDTQYF . few TRBJ2-3 TRBV4-3
TGTGCCAGCACCCATGACTCGGAGCGGGAGACCCAGTACTTC CASTHDSERETQYF . few TRBJ2-5 TRBV12-3/TRBV12-4
TGTGCCAGCAGCTTAGGGGCCGTGGGGGATGAGCAGTTCTTC CASSLGAVGDEQFF . few TRBJ2-1 TRBV11-2
TGCGCCAGCAGCCATATGGCAGGGGTGAACACTGAAGCTTTCTTT CASSHMAGVNTEAFF . . TRBJ1-1 TRBV4-1
TGTGCCAGCAGCCTCGGAGCTAGCGGGGGGGATTTCACAGATACGCAGTATTTT CASSLGASGGDFTDTQYF TRBD2 . TRBJ2-3 TRBV4-2
TGTGCCACCAGTGATCCCCGGGAGCTTAACGAGCAGTTGTTCTTC CATSDPRELNEQLFF . . TRBJ2-1 TRBV24-1
TGTGCCACCAGTGCACAGGGGAGAGGAATGAACACTGAAGCTTTCTTT CATSAQGRGMNTEAFF TRBD1 . TRBJ1-1 TRBV24-1
TGCAGTGCGCCGGGACTTTACACCGGGGAGCTGTTTTTT CSAPGLYTGELFF . . TRBJ2-2 TRBV20-1
TGTGCCAGCAGCCGGGACAGGTACTACAATGAGCAGTTCTTC CASSRDRYYNEQFF TRBD1 few TRBJ2-1 TRBV7-2
TGCAGTGCTAGAGATAGAGGACAGGGATTTGTTGAGGACTATGGCTACACCTTC CSARDRGQGFVEDYGYTF TRBD1 . TRBJ1-2 TRBV20-1
TGTGCCAGCAGTTCACCGGACTTCTACAATGAGCAGTTCTTC CASSSPDFYNEQFF . few TRBJ2-1 TRBV12-3/TRBV12-4
TGTGCCAGCAGTCCGAGGACCGCGAACTATGGCTACACCTTC CASSPRTANYGYTF . few TRBJ1-2 TRBV12-3/TRBV12-4
TGTGCCAGCAGCGTTTGGGGAACTAGCGGTAACGAGCAGTACTTC CASSVWGTSGNEQYF TRBD2 . TRBJ2-7 TRBV9
TGTGCCAGCAGGCAGACAGTGACTGCCTACAATGAGCAGTTCTTC CASRQTVTAYNEQFF . few TRBJ2-1 TRBV6-1
TGTGCCACCAGTGATACTGGGACCCTCGGGTTTGCAGATACGCAGTATTTT CATSDTGTLGFADTQYF . . TRBJ2-3 TRBV24-1
TGTGCCAGCAGCGCCTATGGACAGGCCTACGAGCAGTACTTC CASSAYGQAYEQYF TRBD1 . TRBJ2-7 TRBV13
TGTGCCAGCAGCCAAGGGTGGGCAAAGGAGTTTCACACTGAAGCTTTCTTT CASSQGWAKEFHTEAFF . . TRBJ1-1 TRBV14
TGTGCCAGCAGCTTAGGGGACCAAGGCTCCGCAGATACGCAGTATTTT CASSLGDQGSADTQYF . few TRBJ2-3 TRBV7-8
TGTGCCACCAGTGAATCCCGGGCACAGGGAAATCAGCCCCAGCATTTT CATSESRAQGNQPQHF . . TRBJ1-5 TRBV24-1
TGTGCCAGCAGCCCTGGGCTCCGATATGCCTACGAGCAGTACTTC CASSPGLRYAYEQYF . few TRBJ2-7 TRBV5-5
TGTGCCAGCAGCTTACCAGGGACGATGGGTGAAAAACTGTTTTTT CASSLPGTMGEKLFF . . TRBJ1-4 TRBV5-4
TGTGCCAGCAGGCAATCCCCCGGGACAGGGACAGATACGCAGTATTTT CASRQSPGTGTDTQYF TRBD1 few TRBJ2-3 TRBV2
TGCAGTGCTATAGACCTCCGGGACACCAGTATTCAAGAGACCCAGTACTTC CSAIDLRDTSIQETQYF . . TRBJ2-5 TRBV20-1
TGTGCCAGCAGCGTAAACAGCCCGGGGTCACCCCTCCACTTT CASSVNSPGSPLHF . few TRBJ1-6 TRBV9
TGTGCCAGCAGCTTAACGACAGGGTCGGGTTCACCCCTCCACTTT CASSLTTGSGSPLHF TRBD1 . TRBJ1-6 TRBV7-3
TGTGCCAGCAGTTTGAAGGGGCAGGGTACCTACGAGCAGTACTTC CASSLKGQGTYEQYF . few TRBJ2-7 TRBV27
TGTGCCAGCAGCCAAGTAGGCAGGCAGTCGGATTCACCCCTCCACTTT CASSQVGRQSDSPLHF . . TRBJ1-6 TRBV3-1